Given below is one T cell receptor beta chain in context. Antigen specificity is unknown. This CDR3 spans 14 amino acids. Germline loops: CDR1 SEHNR, CDR2 FQNEAQ (reference sequence). J was trimmed by 2 bases and V by 4 bases; bases with no gene match: 3. Repertoires were generated with immunoSEQ multiplex PCR, while TCRdb's copy carries only in-frame clones and drops some. There are just under 9,000 clones in the sample; 88% occur only once, and roughly 15% lies in the top ten. The entry originates in a study of OX40 agonist ivuxolimab in advanced cancers. At the level of the study: With a range of about 23 to 85, age averaged approximately 55 years, and around 80% were male. Three partial responders included one hepatocellular carcinoma patient and two cutaneous melanoma patients.

General observations from the study: Clonal expansion was seen in CD4+ and CD8+ blood T cells by week 6 at 0.1 to 3.0 mg/kg.

Researchers took blood at baseline, on cycle 4 day 1, and on cycle 7 day 1. This sequence originates from an adult with an advanced solid tumor such as melanoma, head and neck, liver or kidney cancer. The chain uses TRBV7-9 and TRBJ2-7, with 9 nucleotides matching TRBD1. The sequenced sample was CD4+ or CD8+ T cells sorted from blood, obtained in a trial of the OX40 agonist ivuxolimab. DNA for the CDR3: TGTGCCAGCAGCTACGACAGGGGGGCCTACGAGCAGTACTTC. Translated, it gives CASSYDRGAYEQYF.